This T cell receptor (beta chain) is from a study of early T cells in non-severe SARS-CoV-2 infection. This clonotype occurred many times. V was clipped by 2 bases and J by 2 bases, with 13 bases between them. Germline-derived CDR1 and CDR2 are SGHNT and YYREEE (reference sequence). The CDR3 has 15 amino acids. TCRdb fed the 5' RACE reads into MiXCR, producing one record per CDR3 protein. This table holds 35,000 to 45,000 distinct CDR3 sequences, about 5.9% found once. Source: whole blood, taken at baseline. J is TRBJ1-1 and V is TRBV5-4; D may be TRBD1 (6 bases). This sequence originates from an adult who was a healthcare worker with PCR-confirmed SARS-CoV-2 infection or an uninfected control (not recorded which). Written as DNA, the CDR3 is TGTGCCAGCAGCTTACCTAAGGGGGTCAACACTGAAGCTTTCTTT. Translating it yields CASSLPKGVNTEAFF. Full variable domain (remainder filled in from reference TRBV5-4 and TRBJ1-1): ETGVTQSPTHLIKTRGQQVTLRCSSQSGHNTVSWYQQALGQGPQFIFQYYREEENGRGNFPPRFSGLQFPNYSSELNVNALELDDSALYLCASSLPKGVNTEAFFGQGTRLTVV.